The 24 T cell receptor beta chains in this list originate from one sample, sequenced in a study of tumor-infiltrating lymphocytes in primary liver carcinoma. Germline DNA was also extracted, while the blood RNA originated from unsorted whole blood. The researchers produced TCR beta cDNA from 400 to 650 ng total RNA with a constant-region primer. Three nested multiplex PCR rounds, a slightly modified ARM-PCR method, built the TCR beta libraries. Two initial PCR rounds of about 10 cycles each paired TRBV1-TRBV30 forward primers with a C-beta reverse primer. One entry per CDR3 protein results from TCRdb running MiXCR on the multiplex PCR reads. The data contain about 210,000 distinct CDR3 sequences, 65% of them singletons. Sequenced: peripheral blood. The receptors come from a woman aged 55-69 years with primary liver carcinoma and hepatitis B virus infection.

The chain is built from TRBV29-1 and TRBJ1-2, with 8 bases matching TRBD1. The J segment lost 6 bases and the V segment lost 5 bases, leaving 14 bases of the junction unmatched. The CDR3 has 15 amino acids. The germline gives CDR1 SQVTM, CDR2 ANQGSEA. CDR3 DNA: TGCAGCGTTACCCCTCGGAAGGACAGGGACCATGGCTACACCTTC. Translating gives CSVTPRKDRDHGYTF.

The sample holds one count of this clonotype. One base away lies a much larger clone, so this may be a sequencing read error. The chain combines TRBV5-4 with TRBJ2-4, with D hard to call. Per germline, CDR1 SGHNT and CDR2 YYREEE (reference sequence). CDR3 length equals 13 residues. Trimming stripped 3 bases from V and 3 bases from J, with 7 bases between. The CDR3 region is CASSCKGKNIQYF. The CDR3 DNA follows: TGTGCCAGCAGCTGTAAGGGCAAAAACATTCAGTACTTC.

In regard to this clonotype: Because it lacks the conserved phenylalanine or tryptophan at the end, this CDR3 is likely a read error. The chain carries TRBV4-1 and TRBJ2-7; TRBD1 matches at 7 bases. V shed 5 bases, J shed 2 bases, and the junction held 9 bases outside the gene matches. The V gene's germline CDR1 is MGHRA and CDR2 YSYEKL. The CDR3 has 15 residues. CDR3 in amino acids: CASSYNYRGPYEQYL. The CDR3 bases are TGCGCCAGCAGCTATAACTACAGGGGACCCTACGAGCAGTACCTT.

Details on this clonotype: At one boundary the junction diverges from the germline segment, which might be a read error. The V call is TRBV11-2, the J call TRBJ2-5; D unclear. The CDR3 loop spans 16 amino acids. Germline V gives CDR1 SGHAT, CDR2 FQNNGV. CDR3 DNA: TGTGCCAGCAGCTTAGGCACCGAGAGGAGTGGAGAGACTCAGTACTTC. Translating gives CASSLGTERSGETQYF.

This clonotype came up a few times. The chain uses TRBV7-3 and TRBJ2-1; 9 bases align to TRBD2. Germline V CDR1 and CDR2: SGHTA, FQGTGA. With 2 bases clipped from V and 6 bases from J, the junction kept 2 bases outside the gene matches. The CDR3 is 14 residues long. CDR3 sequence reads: CASSLGGRGNEQFF. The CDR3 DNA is TGTGCCAGCAGCTTAGGCGGGAGGGGCAATGAGCAGTTCTTC.

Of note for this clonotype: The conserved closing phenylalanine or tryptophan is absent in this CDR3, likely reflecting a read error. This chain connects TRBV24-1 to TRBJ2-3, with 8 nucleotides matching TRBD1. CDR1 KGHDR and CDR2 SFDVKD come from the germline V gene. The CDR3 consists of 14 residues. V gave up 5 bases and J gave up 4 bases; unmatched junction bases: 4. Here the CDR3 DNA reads TGTGCCACCAGTGCAGCGACAGGGGCAGATACGCAGTATTAT. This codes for CATSAATGADTQYY.

CDR3 protein: CSSSVGRNGQYF. The CDR3 bases are TGCAGCAGCTCTGTGGGGCGAAATGGGCAGTACTTC. This sequence joins TRBV29-1 and TRBJ2-7, with a weak D call TRBD1 (5 bases). Trimming cost V 8 bases and J 9 bases, with 20 bases left between them. CDR3 length equals 12 residues. In germline, CDR1 is SQVTM, CDR2 ANQGSEA.

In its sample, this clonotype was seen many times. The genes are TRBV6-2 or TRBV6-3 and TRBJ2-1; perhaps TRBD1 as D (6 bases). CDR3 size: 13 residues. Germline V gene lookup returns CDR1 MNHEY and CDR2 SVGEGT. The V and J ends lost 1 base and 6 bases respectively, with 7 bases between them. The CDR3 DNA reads TGTGCCAGCAGTTACTTACAGGGCAATGAGCAGTTCTTC. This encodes CASSYLQGNEQFF.

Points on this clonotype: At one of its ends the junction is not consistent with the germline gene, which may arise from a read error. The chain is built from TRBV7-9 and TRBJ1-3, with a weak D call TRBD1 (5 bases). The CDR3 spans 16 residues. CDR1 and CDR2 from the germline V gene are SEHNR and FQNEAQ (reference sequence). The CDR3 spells CVSSLESGTPRSTIYF. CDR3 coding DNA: TGTGTCAGCAGCTTGGAATCCGGGACTCCCCGGAGCACCATATATTTT.

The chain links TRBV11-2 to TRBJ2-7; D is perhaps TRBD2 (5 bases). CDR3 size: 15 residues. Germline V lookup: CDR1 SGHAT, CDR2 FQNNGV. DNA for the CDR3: TGTTCTAGCAGCCGATTGAGGTCTTCGTACGGCGAGCAGTACTTC. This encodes CSSSRLRSSYGEQYF.

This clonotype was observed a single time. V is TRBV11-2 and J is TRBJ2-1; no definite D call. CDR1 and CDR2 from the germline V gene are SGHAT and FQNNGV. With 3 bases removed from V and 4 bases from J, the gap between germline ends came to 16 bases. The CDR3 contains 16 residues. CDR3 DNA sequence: TGTGCCAGCAGCTTCGTAACGGACCAGCCTTACAATGAGCAGTTCTTC. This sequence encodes CASSFVTDQPYNEQFF.

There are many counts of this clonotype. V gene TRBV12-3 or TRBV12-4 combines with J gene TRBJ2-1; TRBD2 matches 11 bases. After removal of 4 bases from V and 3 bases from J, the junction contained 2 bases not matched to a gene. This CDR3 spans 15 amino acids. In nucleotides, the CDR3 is TGTGCCAGCAGTTCTGGGACTAGCGGCTACAATGAGCAGTTCTTC. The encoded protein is CASSSGTSGYNEQFF.

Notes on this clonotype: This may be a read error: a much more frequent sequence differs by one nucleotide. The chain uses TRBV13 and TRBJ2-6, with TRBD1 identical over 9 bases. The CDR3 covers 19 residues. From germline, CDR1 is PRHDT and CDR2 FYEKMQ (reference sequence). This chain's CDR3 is CSSSPRQGVQSGGANVLTF. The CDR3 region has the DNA TGTTCCAGCAGCCCCAGACAGGGGGTCCAATCGGGTGGGGCCAACGTCCTGACTTTC.

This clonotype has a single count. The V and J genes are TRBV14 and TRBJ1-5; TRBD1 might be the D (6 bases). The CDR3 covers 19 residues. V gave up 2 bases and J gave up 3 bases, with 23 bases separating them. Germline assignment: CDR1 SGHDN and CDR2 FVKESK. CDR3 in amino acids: CASSQHKARTGIPNQPQHF. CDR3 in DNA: TGTGCCAGCAGCCAACATAAAGCCAGAACAGGGATCCCCAATCAGCCCCAGCATTTT.

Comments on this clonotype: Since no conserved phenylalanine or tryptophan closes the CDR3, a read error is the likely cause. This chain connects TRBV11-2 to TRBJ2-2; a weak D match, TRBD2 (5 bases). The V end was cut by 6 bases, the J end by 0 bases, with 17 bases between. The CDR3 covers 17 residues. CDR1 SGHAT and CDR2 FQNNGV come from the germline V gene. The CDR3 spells CASSTRISAANTGELFS. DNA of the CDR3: TGTGCCAGCAGTACCCGGATTAGCGCCGCGAACACCGGGGAGCTGTTTTCT.

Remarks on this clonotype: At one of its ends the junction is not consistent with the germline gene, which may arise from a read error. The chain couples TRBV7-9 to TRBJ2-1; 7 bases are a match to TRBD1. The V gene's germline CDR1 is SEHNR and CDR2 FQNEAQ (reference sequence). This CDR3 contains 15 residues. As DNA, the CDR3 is TGTGCCAGCAGCTTCGACAGGGAGAGAGAGAATGAGCAGTTTTTC. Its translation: CASSFDRERENEQFF. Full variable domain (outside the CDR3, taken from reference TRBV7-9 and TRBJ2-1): DTGVSQNPRHKITKRGQNVTFRCDPISEHNRLYWYRQTLGQGPEFLTYFQNEAQLEKSRLLSDRFSAERPKGSFSTLEIQRTEQGDSAMYLCASSFDRERENEQFFGPGTRLTVL.

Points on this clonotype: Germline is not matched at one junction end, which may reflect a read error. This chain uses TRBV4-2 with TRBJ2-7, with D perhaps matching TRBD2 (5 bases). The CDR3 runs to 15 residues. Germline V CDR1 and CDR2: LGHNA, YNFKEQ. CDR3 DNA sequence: TGTGCCAGCAGTCAAGATGGACTGACCGTAAGCGGGCAGTACTTC. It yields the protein CASSQDGLTVSGQYF.

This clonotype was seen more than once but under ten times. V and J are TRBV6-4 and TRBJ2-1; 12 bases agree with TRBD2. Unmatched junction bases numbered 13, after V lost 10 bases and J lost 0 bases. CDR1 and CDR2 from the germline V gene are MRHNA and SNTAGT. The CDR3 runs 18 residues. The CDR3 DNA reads TGTGCCATCAGACCGGGACTAGCGGGTCCTAGCTCCTACAATGAGCAGTTCTTC. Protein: CAIRPGLAGPSSYNEQFF.

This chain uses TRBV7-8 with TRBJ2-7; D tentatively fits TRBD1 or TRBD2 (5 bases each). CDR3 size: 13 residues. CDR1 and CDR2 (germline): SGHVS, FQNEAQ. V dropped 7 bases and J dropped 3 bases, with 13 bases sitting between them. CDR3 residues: CASTAGRDYEQYF. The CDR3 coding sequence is TGTGCCAGCACCGCGGGCAGGGACTACGAGCAGTACTTC.

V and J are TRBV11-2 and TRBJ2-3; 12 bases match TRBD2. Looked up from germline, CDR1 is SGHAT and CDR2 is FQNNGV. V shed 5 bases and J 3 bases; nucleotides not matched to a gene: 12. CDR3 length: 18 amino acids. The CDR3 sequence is CASSPKTSGRGGTDTQYF. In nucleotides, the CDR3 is TGTGCCAGCAGCCCAAAGACTAGCGGGAGAGGAGGAACAGATACGCAGTATTTT.

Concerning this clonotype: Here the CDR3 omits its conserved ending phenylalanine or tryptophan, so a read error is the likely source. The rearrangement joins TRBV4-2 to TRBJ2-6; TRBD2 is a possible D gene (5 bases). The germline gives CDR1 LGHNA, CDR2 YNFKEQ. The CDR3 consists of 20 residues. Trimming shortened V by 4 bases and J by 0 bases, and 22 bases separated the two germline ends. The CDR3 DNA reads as TGTGCCAGCAGCCCCTCCCGAGCGGCCTTAGGCATCTCTGGGGCCAACGTCCTGACTCTC. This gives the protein CASSPSRAALGISGANVLTL.

DNA for the CDR3: TGTGCCAGCAACCTAAACCGGCAAGAGACCCAGTACTTC. It yields the protein CASNLNRQETQYF. V gene TRBV11-3 combines with J gene TRBJ2-5; D is unresolved. This CDR3 comprises 13 residues. CDR1 SGHNT and CDR2 YENEEA come from the germline V gene. V was trimmed by 7 bases and J by 2 bases, leaving 11 bases between them.

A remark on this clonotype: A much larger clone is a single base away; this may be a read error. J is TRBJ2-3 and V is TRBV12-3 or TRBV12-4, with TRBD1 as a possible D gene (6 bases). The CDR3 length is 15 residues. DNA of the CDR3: TGTGCCAGCGGTTTCCCCAGGGGAAGCACAGATACGCAGTATTTT. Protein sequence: CASGFPRGSTDTQYF.

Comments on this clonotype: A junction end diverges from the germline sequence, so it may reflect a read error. CDR3 in amino acids: CASSYSIGMTGNTIYF. Written as DNA, the CDR3 is TGTGCCAGCAGTTACTCGATCGGGATGACTGGAAACACTATATATTTT. The chain is built from TRBV6-5 and TRBJ1-3; D is undetermined. Germline-derived CDR1 and CDR2 are MNHEY and SVGAGI. The CDR3 extends over 16 amino acids.